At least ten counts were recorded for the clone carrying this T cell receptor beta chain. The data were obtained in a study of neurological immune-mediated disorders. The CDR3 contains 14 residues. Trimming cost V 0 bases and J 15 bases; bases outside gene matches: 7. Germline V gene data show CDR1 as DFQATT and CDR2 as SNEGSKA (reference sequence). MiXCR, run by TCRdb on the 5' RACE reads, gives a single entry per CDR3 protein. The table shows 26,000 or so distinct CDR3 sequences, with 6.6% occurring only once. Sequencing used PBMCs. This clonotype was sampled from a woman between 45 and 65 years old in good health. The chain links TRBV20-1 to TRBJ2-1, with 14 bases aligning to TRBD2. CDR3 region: CSARETSGGAPGFF. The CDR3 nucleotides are TGCAGTGCTAGAGAGACTAGCGGGGGGGCCCCGGGGTTCTTC.